This T cell receptor (beta chain) was recorded in a study of shared clonotypes between healthy human individuals. Overall study: CD4 naive and memory got three plates each, CD8 naive two, CD8 memory one.

Some clones are missing from TCRdb's copy, which holds only in-frame ones; the method was immunoSEQ multiplex PCR. The sample holds approximately 500,000 clones, almost 97% seen once. In regard to this clone: Antigen unknown.

Regarding the study as a whole: For sorted subsets, rarefaction showed incomplete sequencing despite large depth.

The sample comprised naive CD4+ T cells sorted from blood. Subset noted: CD45RA+ positively selected. The source is a woman between 25 and 40 years old in good health.

Here the CDR3 reads CSVTTGKIRTDTQYF. As DNA, the CDR3 is TGCAGCGTTACTACAGGGAAAATACGCACAGATACGCAGTATTTT. The chain links TRBV29-1 to TRBJ2-3; weak D call: TRBD1 (6 bases). V dropped 5 bases and J dropped 1 base, with 16 bases sitting between them. Looked up from germline, CDR1 is SQVTM and CDR2 is ANQGSEA. The CDR3 has 15 amino acids.